What follows are 16 T cell receptor beta chains derived from one specimen sequenced in a study of synovial regulatory T cells in juvenile arthritis. Here immunoSEQ multiplex PCR was the method, and the copy in TCRdb shows in-frame clones only, minus some. This sample's clone table lists roughly 9,800 clones. The material sequenced was Treg cells from blood. Subset in this sample: remaining (HLA-DR-negative) circulating blood Treg cells. These receptors all stem from a donor younger than 30 with juvenile idiopathic arthritis.

This CDR3 reads CASSLGSGTLRSPLHF. This sequence joins TRBV5-4 and TRBJ1-6. The CDR3 is 16 residues long. No DNA is recorded. Germline V gives CDR1 SGHNT, CDR2 YYREEE (reference sequence).

V gene TRBV18 combines with J gene TRBJ1-6; the D call from TCRdb, TRBD1, cannot be confirmed without DNA. CDR1 and CDR2 from the germline V gene are KGHSH and LQKENI. This CDR3 is built from 17 residues. The DNA is unrecorded. The CDR3 loop reads CASSPLPPGTGSSPLHF.

Here the CDR3 reads CASSMSVGVSYNEQFF. The chain employs TRBV19 and TRBJ2-1; with no DNA, the TCRdb D assignment of TRBD2 cannot be verified. The CDR3 consists of 16 residues. The record lacks a DNA sequence. CDR1 and CDR2 (germline): LNHDA, SQIVND (reference sequence).

The V gene is TRBV21-1, the J gene TRBJ1-6. TRBV21-1 is listed as a pseudogene. The CDR3 spans 14 residues. The protein alone is recorded here. CDR3 amino acids: CASSERDFNSPLHF.

This chain uses TRBV19 with TRBJ2-1; TCRdb's D call of TRBD2 is untestable without DNA. This CDR3 has 15 amino acids. This entry has no DNA. CDR1 is LNHDA, CDR2 SQIVND, per germline (reference sequence). CDR3 amino acids: CASSIARTSLYEQFF. Drawing the rest from reference TRBV19 and TRBJ2-1, the complete variable domain is DGGITQSPKYLFRKEGQNVTLSCEQNLNHDAMYWYRQDPGQGLRLIYYSQIVNDFQKGDIAEGYSVSREKKESFPLTVTSAQKNPTAFYLCASSIARTSLYEQFFGPGTRLTVL.

This chain joins TRBV11-2 and TRBJ2-3. Germline V CDR1 and CDR2: SGHAT, FQNNGV. The CDR3 runs to 17 residues. DNA was not recorded. CDR3 sequence reads: CASSSLPYRSYWGTQYF.

This chain links TRBV5-4 with TRBJ1-2. This CDR3 comprises 12 residues. Nucleotide data are not available. Germline V gives CDR1 SGHNT, CDR2 YYREEE (reference sequence). CDR3 region: CASSRGGGRYTF.

This chain links TRBV4-1 with TRBJ2-7; TCRdb designates TRBD2, a call that cannot be tested without DNA. The CDR3 sequence is 15 residues long. DNA was not recorded. Per germline, CDR1 MGHRA and CDR2 YSYEKL. CDR3 loop: CASSQGPGGIYEQYF.

This chain connects TRBV6-5 to TRBJ1-6. From germline, CDR1 is MNHEY and CDR2 SVGAGI. The length of the CDR3 is 15 residues. This entry has no DNA. This CDR3 reads CASSYRRTYNSPLHF.

J is TRBJ2-7 and V is TRBV6-1. CDR3 size: 13 residues. DNA is not recorded here. Germline CDR1 and CDR2: MNHNS and SASEGT. CDR3 region: CATRGRTDYEQYF.

The chain joins TRBV5-6 to TRBJ1-4. The germline CDR1 and CDR2 sequences are SGHDT and YYEEEE. The CDR3 is 16 residues long. Only the protein is on record. The CDR3 spells CASSLGVAMLNEKLFF.

This chain uses TRBV6-5 with TRBJ1-6. The CDR3 covers 14 residues. Only the protein is on record. Germline V gene data show CDR1 as MNHEY and CDR2 as SVGAGI. This chain's CDR3 is CASSRRTPGSPLHF.

This chain connects TRBV7-8 to TRBJ1-5. The CDR3 extends over 13 amino acids. No nucleotide data were recorded. Germline CDR1 and CDR2: SGHVS and FQNEAQ. The CDR3 spells CASSLSRSRPQHF.

The CDR3 is CASRATGMNTEAFF. The V gene is TRBV6-1, the J gene TRBJ1-1. The CDR3 has 14 amino acids. This entry has no DNA. Germline V CDR1 and CDR2: MNHNS, SASEGT.

The chain recombines TRBV10-3 with TRBJ1-3; TCRdb's D gene call, TRBD1, goes unchecked for lack of DNA. Germline CDR1 and CDR2: ENHRY and SYGVKD. This CDR3 has 16 amino acids. No nucleotide data were recorded. Here the CDR3 reads CAISGGQALRGNTIYF.

The chain is built from TRBV18 and TRBJ1-2; TCRdb's D call of TRBD1 is untestable without DNA. The V gene's germline CDR1 is KGHSH and CDR2 LQKENI. CDR3 length equals 11 residues. DNA was not recorded. CDR3 sequence: CATPTGSGYTF.